The rows below give T cell receptor beta chains drawn from one sample of a study of beta chain features in type 1 diabetes. The method was immunoSEQ multiplex PCR; TCRdb's version includes in-frame clones alone and lacks a portion of them. The sample has 200,000 to 250,000 clones; more than 65% are singletons. Sample: naive CD4+ T cells from blood. Receptors were obtained from a man aged 25 to 45 in good health. Both conserved end residues are part of each CDR3. The order of the fields is CDR3 length, clone size, V gene, D gene, J gene, CDR3 DNA, CDR3 protein. A D gene is named only where the DNA matches it firmly. Only some rows state a clone size, as once, few, many or a class for expanded clones.

>13|.|TRBV29-1|.|TRBJ2-3
TGCAGCGTTGATGAGAGAGGCACAGATACGCAGTATTTT
CSVDERGTDTQYF
>13|.|TRBV29-1|.|TRBJ2-7
TGCAGCGTTGAACGGCAGGGGAGGTACGAGCAGTACTTC
CSVERQGRYEQYF
>14|.|TRBV29-1|.|TRBJ2-2
TGCAGCGTTGAAGAAATGGGCAACACCGGGGAGCTGTTTTTT
CSVEEMGNTGELFF
>15|once|TRBV30|.|TRBJ1-1
TGTGCCTGGAGAAAGACAGGACTCATGAACACTGAAGCTTTCTTT
CAWRKTGLMNTEAFF
>14|.|TRBV29-1|.|TRBJ2-5
TGCAGCGTCGACCGACAGGGACTAGGAGAGACCCAGTACTTC
CSVDRQGLGETQYF
>13|few|TRBV6-5|.|TRBJ2-3
TGTGCCAGCACTACCCCCGGCACAGATACGCAGTATTTT
CASTTPGTDTQYF
>13|.|TRBV25-1|TRBD1|TRBJ2-1
TGTGCCAGCAGACAGGGGGTTTACAATGAGCAGTTCTTC
CASRQGVYNEQFF
>14|.|TRBV29-1|.|TRBJ1-1
TGCAGCGTTGCTTTGGGGGCGCCGGACACTGAAGCTTTCTTT
CSVALGAPDTEAFF
>16|.|TRBV5-4|TRBD2|TRBJ2-3
TGTGCCAGCAGCCGGGGGGACCGGACTGGCCCAGATACGCAGTATTTT
CASSRGDRTGPDTQYF
>16|.|TRBV21-1|.|TRBJ2-1
TGTGCCAGCAGCAAAGTTGATAGTTCCGTCTACAATGAGCAGTTCTTC
CASSKVDSSVYNEQFF
>11|.|TRBV5-6|.|TRBJ2-7
TGTGCCAGCAGCTCGGCGGGTGAGCAGTACTTC
CASSSAGEQYF
>14|few|TRBV7-2|.|TRBJ2-4
.
CASSPFGAVNIQYF
>10|.|TRBV6-1|.|TRBJ2-7
TGTGCCAGCAGTAGGGGGGAGCAGTACTTC
CASSRGEQYF
>13|.|TRBV25-1|.|TRBJ1-2
TGTGCCAGCAGTGAATTGGGCCCCTATGGCTACACCTTC
CASSELGPYGYTF
>15|few|TRBV30|TRBD1|TRBJ2-1
TGTGCCTGGAGTGGAGGCGTGGGGACAGCCAATGAGCAGTTCTTC
CAWSGGVGTANEQFF